These 31 T cell receptor beta chains share one sample of origin, sequenced in a study of T cell changes during pregnancy in multiple sclerosis. Only in-frame clones appear in the TCRdb table, and some are missing; sequencing was by immunoSEQ multiplex PCR. The data hold about 69,000 clones, with almost 95% observed a single time. The sequenced sample was peripheral blood, obtained in the third trimester of pregnancy. Receptors originate from a female donor in good health, enrolled as a control in a pregnancy study.

The rearrangement links TRBV6-4 to TRBJ2-1; 14 nucleotides line up with TRBD2. The V and J ends lost 3 bases and 7 bases, in that order; junction bases with no gene match: 2. The germline V gene has CDR1 MRHNA and CDR2 SNTAGT. This CDR3 has 15 amino acids. The CDR3 nucleotides read TGTGCCAGCAGTGAAGGGACTAGCGGGGGAAATGAGCAGTTCTTC. Protein: CASSEGTSGGNEQFF.

The chain recombines TRBV20-1 with TRBJ2-7, with D hard to call. There are 10 residues in the CDR3. Trimming left V 4 bases short and J 3 bases short, with 4 bases between. The germline gives CDR1 DFQATT, CDR2 SNEGSKA (reference sequence). CDR3 sequence (DNA): TGCAGTGCTACGGGCTACGAGCAGTACTTC. This translates into CSATGYEQYF.

The rearrangement links TRBV6-1 to TRBJ2-7, with D unclear. The CDR3 covers 12 residues. V dropped 5 bases and J dropped 3 bases, with 8 bases sitting between them. In germline, CDR1 is MNHNS, CDR2 SASEGT. The CDR3 sequence is CASSTEFYEQYF. In DNA, the CDR3 is TGTGCCAGCAGTACTGAGTTCTACGAGCAGTACTTC.

CDR3 in DNA: TGTGCCAGCGGAGGGGGCGGCTATGGCTACACCTTC. The encoded protein is CASGGGGYGYTF. J is TRBJ1-2 and V is TRBV2; 7 bases map to TRBD1. Germline-derived CDR1 and CDR2 are SNHLY and FYNNEI. The V gene end was trimmed by 8 bases and the J gene end by 4 bases; junction bases not matched to a gene: 4. This CDR3 contains 12 residues.

The rearrangement links TRBV7-2 to TRBJ2-7; 9 bases map to TRBD2. Losses at the gene ends were 1 base for V and 3 bases for J; bases not matched to a gene: 4. The CDR3 runs to 15 residues. CDR1 and CDR2 from the germline V gene are SGHTA and FQGNSA. This CDR3 reads CASSLGISGSYEQYF. The DNA for the CDR3 is TGTGCCAGCAGCTTAGGTATTAGCGGGAGCTACGAGCAGTACTTC.

The J gene is TRBJ2-7, the V gene TRBV6-6; a possible D gene is TRBD2 (6 bases). This CDR3 contains 15 residues. Germline loops: CDR1 MNHNY, CDR2 SVGAGI (reference sequence). With 7 bases removed from V and 2 bases from J, the gap between germline ends came to 18 bases. CDR3 nucleotide sequence: TGTGCCAGCACCCCTCCCGGAGGGGCCGCCTACGAGCAGTACTTC. It codes for CASTPPGGAAYEQYF.

The chain links TRBV11-2 to TRBJ2-1; 7 bases are a match to TRBD2. CDR3 length: 14 amino acids. With V trimmed by 5 bases and J by 12 bases, 13 bases remained unmatched. The germline gives CDR1 SGHAT, CDR2 FQNNGV. The CDR3 DNA reads TGTGCCAGCAGCCCCTTAGCGGGCTTTTTAGGGCAGTTCTTC. Its protein product is CASSPLAGFLGQFF.

A single count supports this clone. The rearrangement joins TRBV10-3 to TRBJ2-7; weak D call: TRBD1 (5 bases). The CDR3 has 17 residues. Germline assignment: CDR1 ENHRY and CDR2 SYGVKD. V dropped 0 bases and J dropped 0 bases, with 15 bases sitting between them. The CDR3 DNA reads as TGTGCCATCAGTGAGTCCAATGCGGCAGGGCCCTCCTACGAGCAGTACTTC. Protein: CAISESNAAGPSYEQYF.

The rearrangement uses TRBV10-3 and TRBJ2-3, with 10 bases lining up with TRBD2. Losses at the gene ends were 3 bases for V and 4 bases for J; bases not matched to a gene: 10. The CDR3 runs 17 residues. Germline lookup yields CDR1 ENHRY and CDR2 SYGVKD. CDR3 DNA sequence: TGTGCCATCAGTGACCCAAGCGGGAGGGGGTCCCCAGATACGCAGTATTTT. This gives the protein CAISDPSGRGSPDTQYF.

The chain has TRBV29-1 and TRBJ2-1, with 9 bases fitting TRBD2. Germline V gives CDR1 SQVTM, CDR2 ANQGSEA. The CDR3 is 13 residues long. V was clipped by 7 bases and J by 8 bases; unmatched bases: 9. As DNA, the CDR3 is TGCAGCGCCCACAGCGGGAGGATCTATGAGCAGTTCTTC. It translates to CSAHSGRIYEQFF.

The chain combines TRBV11-2 with TRBJ2-1, with 8 bases lining up with TRBD2. CDR1 and CDR2 (germline): SGHAT, FQNNGV. The length of the CDR3 is 13 residues. Trimming at V came to 1 base and at J to 15 bases, leaving 8 bases not matched to a gene. The CDR3 spells CASSLAQRGRTFF. The CDR3 DNA is TGTGCCAGCAGCTTAGCCCAGCGGGGGCGTACGTTCTTC.

The rearrangement joins TRBV2 to TRBJ2-5; D perhaps matches TRBD2 (6 bases). This CDR3 has 15 residues. The ends were cut back, 1 base at V and 5 bases at J, with 14 bases in the middle. Germline-derived CDR1 and CDR2 are SNHLY and FYNNEI. Written as DNA, the CDR3 is TGTGCCAGCAGTGAAGGCCCTAGCGTAGGGGAGACCCAGTACTTC. This encodes CASSEGPSVGETQYF. Full variable domain (rest looked up from reference TRBV2 and TRBJ2-5): EPEVTQTPSHQVTQMGQEVILRCVPISNHLYFYWYRQILGQKVEFLVSFYNNEISEKSEIFDDQFSVERPDGSNFTLKIRSTKLEDSAMYFCASSEGPSVGETQYFGPGTRLLVL.

This rearrangement joins TRBV19 to TRBJ1-2; D may be TRBD1 (6 bases). V was shortened by 5 bases and J by 8 bases, with 15 bases between the two germline ends. The V gene's germline CDR1 is LNHDA and CDR2 SQIVND (reference sequence). There are 13 residues in the CDR3. The CDR3 protein is CASSPRAGDGYTF. Written as DNA, the CDR3 is TGTGCCAGTAGTCCCCGGGCAGGGGACGGCTACACCTTC.

The V and J genes are TRBV2 and TRBJ2-5; D remains unclear. CDR1 and CDR2 from the germline V gene are SNHLY and FYNNEI. V was clipped by 3 bases and J by 1 base, with 6 bases between them. The CDR3 is made up of 13 amino acids. The CDR3 is CASSDTSQETQYF. CDR3 coding DNA: TGTGCCAGCAGTGACACAAGCCAAGAGACCCAGTACTTC.

V and J are TRBV11-2 and TRBJ2-7; 9 bases agree with TRBD2. V was pared by 11 bases and J by 6 bases, with 14 bases of the junction left unmatched. CDR3 size: 14 residues. CDR1 and CDR2 from the germline V gene are SGHAT and FQNNGV. CDR3 amino acids: CASAAGGLVTEQYF. The CDR3 nucleotides are TGTGCCTCCGCGGCGGGGGGGCTTGTTACCGAGCAGTACTTC.

The CDR3 region is CASSPAWTSYEQYF. The CDR3 DNA is TGTGCCAGCAGTCCTGCCTGGACATCCTACGAGCAGTACTTC. The chain couples TRBV27 to TRBJ2-7; possibly TRBD1 for D (5 bases). The V and J ends lost 5 bases and 1 base respectively, with 12 bases between them. CDR1 MNHEY and CDR2 SMNVEV come from the germline V gene (reference sequence). CDR3 size: 14 residues.

The rearrangement uses TRBV19 and TRBJ1-5, with D possibly matching TRBD1 (5 bases). The CDR3 has 14 residues. Per the germline V gene, CDR1 is LNHDA and CDR2 is SQIVND (reference sequence). V was pared by 5 bases and J by 4 bases, with 12 bases between. Written as DNA, the CDR3 is TGTGCCAGTAGTCCACGCGGGGGAAATCAGCCCCAGCATTTT. This gives the protein CASSPRGGNQPQHF.

V and J are TRBV18 and TRBJ1-2; 8 positions agree with TRBD1. Germline loops: CDR1 KGHSH, CDR2 LQKENI. J was trimmed by 5 bases and V by 3 bases; bases with no gene match: 8. The CDR3 length is 15 residues. Here the CDR3 DNA reads TGTGCCAGCTCACCGGGGCAGGGGGCGATGTATGGCTACACCTTC. Its protein product is CASSPGQGAMYGYTF.

This clone was seen only once. This chain links TRBV11-2 with TRBJ2-3, with 7 nucleotides matching TRBD2. J lost 2 bases, V lost 3 bases, and 11 bases had no gene match. Germline CDR1 and CDR2: SGHAT and FQNNGV. The CDR3 is made up of 17 amino acids. CDR3 coding DNA: TGTGCCAGCAGCTTGAGTGTGAAGCGGGGCCTCACAGATACGCAGTATTTT. This sequence encodes CASSLSVKRGLTDTQYF.

This clone was seen only once. The chain combines TRBV6-1 with TRBJ1-5; no firm D call. The V end was cut by 8 bases, the J end by 5 bases, with 13 bases between. Germline V gene data show CDR1 as MNHNS and CDR2 as SASEGT. This CDR3 spans 13 amino acids. DNA for the CDR3: TGTGCCAGCCGGCCGAGGAGAGATCAGCCCCAGCATTTT. Protein sequence: CASRPRRDQPQHF.

The V gene is TRBV9, the J gene TRBJ2-1; 12 nucleotides line up with TRBD2. The CDR3 sequence is 16 residues long. Per germline, CDR1 SGDLS and CDR2 YYNGEE. V dropped 4 bases and J dropped 6; count of bases not matched to a gene: 8. The CDR3 DNA sequence: TGTGCCAGCAGCCCGCGACTAGCGGGAGACAGCAATGAGCAGTTCTTC. Protein: CASSPRLAGDSNEQFF.

The rearrangement joins TRBV6-5 to TRBJ1-3; D possibly corresponds to TRBD1 (6 bases). The CDR3 sequence is 16 residues long. Germline V gives CDR1 MNHEY, CDR2 SVGAGI. Trimming cost V 2 bases and J 0 bases, with 11 bases left between them. The CDR3 DNA reads as TGTGCCAGCAGTTACGGGGGGGCCAGCTCTGGAAACACCATATATTTT. This gives the protein CASSYGGASSGNTIYF.

Only one count was recorded for this clone. The chain uses TRBV5-5 and TRBJ2-7; TRBD2 is a possible D gene (7 bases). CDR1 and CDR2 from the germline V gene are SGHKS and YYEKEE (reference sequence). The CDR3 spans 16 residues. Trimming took off 0 bases at V and 0 bases at J, with 13 bases between the two ends. CDR3 nucleotides: TGTGCCAGCAGCTTGGTTGGGGGGGCCGCCTCCTACGAGCAGTACTTC. As protein: CASSLVGGAASYEQYF. The entire variable domain, with the rest obtained from reference TRBV5-5 and TRBJ2-7, is as follows: DAGVTQSPTHLIKTRGQQVTLRCSPISGHKSVSWYQQVLGQGPQFIFQYYEKEERGRGNFPDRFSARQFPNYSSELNVNALLLGDSALYLCASSLVGGAASYEQYFGPGTRLTVT.

CDR3 sequence reads: CASSTLAGDMVGELFF. CDR3 nucleotides: TGCGCCAGCAGCACTCTAGCGGGAGACATGGTCGGGGAGCTGTTTTTT. The gene calls are TRBV5-1 and TRBJ2-2; 10 bases fit TRBD2. After removal of 4 bases from V and 7 bases from J, the junction contained 10 bases not matched to a gene. The germline CDR1 and CDR2 sequences are SGHRS and YFSETQ. This CDR3 region has 16 residues.

This sequence joins TRBV5-6 and TRBJ2-2; 11 bases align to TRBD1. This CDR3 region has 15 residues. The junction had 5 bases not matched to a gene; V was cut back by 4 bases and J by 6 bases. Germline assignment: CDR1 SGHDT and CDR2 YYEEEE. CDR3 nucleotides: TGTGCCAGCAGCCGGTGGGACAGGGGGGCCGGGGAGCTGTTTTTT. Translating it yields CASSRWDRGAGELFF.

The chain recombines TRBV5-6 with TRBJ2-1; 7 bases are shared with TRBD2. The junction had 12 bases not matched to a gene; V was cut back by 2 bases and J by 4 bases. The CDR3 covers 17 residues. The V gene's germline CDR1 is SGHDT and CDR2 YYEEEE. The CDR3 is CASSLGAGRWVYNEQFF. The CDR3 DNA reads as TGTGCCAGCAGCTTAGGTGCCGGGAGGTGGGTTTACAATGAGCAGTTCTTC.

The V gene is TRBV11-2, the J gene TRBJ1-1, with TRBD1 matching 8 bases. CDR1 and CDR2 from the germline V gene are SGHAT and FQNNGV. The CDR3 loop spans 15 amino acids. With 5 bases clipped from V and 0 bases from J, the junction kept 5 bases outside the gene matches. The DNA for the CDR3 is TGTGCCAGCAGCCTCTACAGGGGGATGAACACTGAAGCTTTCTTT. Translation: CASSLYRGMNTEAFF. Together with reference TRBV11-2 and TRBJ1-1, the CDR3 gives the full variable domain: EAGVAQSPRYKIIEKRQSVAFWCNPISGHATLYWYQQILGQGPKLLIQFQNNGVVDDSQLPKDRFSAERLKGVDSTLKIQPAKLEDSAVYLCASSLYRGMNTEAFFGQGTRLTVV.

The V call is TRBV19, the J call TRBJ2-4; TRBD1 agrees at 8 bases. In germline, CDR1 is LNHDA, CDR2 SQIVND (reference sequence). V lost 2 bases, J lost 0 bases, and 0 bases stayed unmatched. The CDR3 loop spans 15 amino acids. CDR3: CASSITGGAKNIQYF. CDR3 sequence (DNA): TGTGCCAGTAGTATAACAGGGGGAGCCAAAAACATTCAGTACTTC.

The chain couples TRBV11-1 to TRBJ1-2; 7 bases are shared with TRBD1. CDR3 length equals 15 residues. V dropped 5 bases and J dropped 3; count of bases not matched to a gene: 9. From germline, CDR1 is SGHAT and CDR2 FQDESV (reference sequence). The DNA for the CDR3 is TGTGCCAGCAGCCGAACGCCAGACAGGGACTATGGCTACACCTTC. It codes for CASSRTPDRDYGYTF.

V usage is TRBV19 and J usage is TRBJ2-1, with 11 bases matching TRBD2. The ends lost 6 bases at V and 8 bases at J; junction bases unmatched: 9. The CDR3 has 15 amino acids. Germline CDR1 LNHDA, CDR2 SQIVND (reference sequence). CDR3 in DNA: TGTGCCAGTAGAAGCTGGGTAGCGGGGGGGGATGAGCAGTTCTTC. Protein sequence: CASRSWVAGGDEQFF.

This sequence joins TRBV7-9 and TRBJ2-7, with D perhaps matching TRBD2 (5 bases). CDR1 and CDR2 from the germline V gene are SEHNR and FQNEAQ (reference sequence). CDR3 size: 13 residues. The V end was cut by 4 bases, the J end by 7 bases, with 14 bases between. CDR3 coding DNA: TGTGCCAGCAGCTGGCGTGAGGGAAGGGAGCAGTACTTC. Protein sequence: CASSWREGREQYF. The full variable domain, in which reference TRBV7-9 and TRBJ2-7 provide the parts outside the CDR3, is DTGVSQNPRHKITKRGQNVTFRCDPISEHNRLYWYRQTLGQGPEFLTYFQNEAQLEKSRLLSDRFSAERPKGSFSTLEIQRTEQGDSAMYLCASSWREGREQYFGPGTRLTVT.